This TCR beta chain was retrieved from a study of identical twins. The germline V gene encodes CDR1 SGHRS and CDR2 YFSETQ. V trimming: 4 bases; J trimming: 6 bases; junction bases outside the gene matches: 12. The CDR3 extends over 17 amino acids. MiXCR was run by TCRdb on the 5' RACE reads, yielding one entry per CDR3 protein. This table has around 530,000 distinct CDR3 sequences, about 16% appearing once. Study-level findings and limits: Part of the zero-insertion signal could reflect confounding by invariant MAIT and iNKT cells. Where beta out-of-frame sequences were concerned, excess twin sharing was weaker.

A note on this clonotype: Its antigen is unknown.

These records were also assigned to another study, of yellow fever vaccine responses in identical twins.

This clonotype was sampled from a woman between 18 and 29 years old in good health. The sample was CD4+ T cells sorted from blood. The V call is TRBV5-1, the J call TRBJ2-2, with 10 bases that match TRBD2. The CDR3: CASSPDPSGSMSGELFF. CDR3 DNA: TGCGCCAGCAGCCCGGACCCTAGCGGGAGTATGTCCGGGGAGCTGTTTTTT.